The 3 T cell receptor beta chains presented below share a single source sample, sequenced in a study of T cell changes during pregnancy in multiple sclerosis. Method: immunoSEQ multiplex PCR; TCRdb's copy keeps in-frame clones and lacks some. The data show about 40,000 clones, around 90% seen once. The sample here was CD4+ T cells from peripheral blood mononuclear cells, taken in the third trimester of pregnancy. The origin of the receptors is a female donor in good health, enrolled as a control in a pregnancy study.

This clone was seen only once. V gene TRBV7-2 combines with J gene TRBJ2-1; D remains unclear. Deletions cut 3 bases from V and 0 bases from J, with 6 bases between. Germline values: CDR1 SGHTA, CDR2 FQGNSA. The CDR3 has 14 residues. The CDR3 protein is CASSFHSSYNEQFF. The CDR3 DNA sequence: TGTGCCAGCAGCTTTCACTCCTCCTACAATGAGCAGTTCTTC. Full variable domain (remainder filled in from reference TRBV7-2 and TRBJ2-1): GAGVSQSPSNKVTEKGKDVELRCDPISGHTALYWYRQSLGQGLEFLIYFQGNSAPDKSGLPSDRFSAERTGGSVSTLTIQRTQQEDSAVYLCASSFHSSYNEQFFGPGTRLTVL.

CDR3 protein: CASSRSILQGAGELFF. The DNA of the CDR3 is TGTGCCAGCAGCCGATCTATACTACAGGGGGCCGGGGAGCTGTTTTTT. The chain carries TRBV7-3 and TRBJ2-2, with TRBD1 identical over 8 bases. The CDR3 length is 16 residues. The germline V gene has CDR1 SGHTA and CDR2 FQGTGA. Trimming took 5 bases from V and 6 from J; bases not matched to a gene: 11.

The chain uses TRBV30 and TRBJ1-6; D not certain. Germline V lookup: CDR1 GTSNPN, CDR2 SVGIG (reference sequence). V lost 1 base and J lost 7, with 5 bases in between. The CDR3 extends over 12 amino acids. CDR3 sequence: CAWSAGNSPLHF. CDR3 in DNA: TGTGCCTGGAGTGCCGGGAATTCACCCCTCCACTTT.